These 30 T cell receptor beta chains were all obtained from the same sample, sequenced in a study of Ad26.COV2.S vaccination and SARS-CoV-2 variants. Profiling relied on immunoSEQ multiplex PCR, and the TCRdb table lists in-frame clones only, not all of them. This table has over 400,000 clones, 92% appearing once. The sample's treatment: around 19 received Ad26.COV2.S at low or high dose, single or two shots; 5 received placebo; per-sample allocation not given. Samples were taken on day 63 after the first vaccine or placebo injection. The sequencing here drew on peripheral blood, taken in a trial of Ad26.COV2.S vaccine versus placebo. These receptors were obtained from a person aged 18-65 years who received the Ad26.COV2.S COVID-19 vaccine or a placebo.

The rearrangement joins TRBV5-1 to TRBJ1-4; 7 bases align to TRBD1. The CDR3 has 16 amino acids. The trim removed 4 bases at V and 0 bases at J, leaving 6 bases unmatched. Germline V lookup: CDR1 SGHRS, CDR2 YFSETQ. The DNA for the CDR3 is TGCGCCAGCAGCCCGACAGGGACCGCAACTAATGAAAAACTGTTTTTT. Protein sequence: CASSPTGTATNEKLFF.

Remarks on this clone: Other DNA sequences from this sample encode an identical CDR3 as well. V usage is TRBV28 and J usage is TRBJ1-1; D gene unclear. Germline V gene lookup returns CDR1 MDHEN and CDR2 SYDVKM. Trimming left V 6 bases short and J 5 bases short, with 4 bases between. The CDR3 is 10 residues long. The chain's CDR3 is CASRRTEAFF. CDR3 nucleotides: TGTGCCAGCAGGAGAACTGAAGCTTTCTTT. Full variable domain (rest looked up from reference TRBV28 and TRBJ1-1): DVKVTQSSRYLVKRTGEKVFLECVQDMDHENMFWYRQDPGLGLRLIYFSYDVKMKEKGDIPEGYSVSREKKERFSLILESASTNQTSMYLCASRRTEAFFGQGTRLTVV.

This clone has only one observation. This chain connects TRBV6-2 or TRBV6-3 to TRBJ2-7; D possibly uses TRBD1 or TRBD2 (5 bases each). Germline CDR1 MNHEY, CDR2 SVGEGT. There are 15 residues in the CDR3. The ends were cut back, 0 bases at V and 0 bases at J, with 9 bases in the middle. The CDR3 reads CASSYSGDGSYEQYF. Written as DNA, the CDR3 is TGTGCCAGCAGTTACTCCGGGGACGGCTCCTACGAGCAGTACTTC.

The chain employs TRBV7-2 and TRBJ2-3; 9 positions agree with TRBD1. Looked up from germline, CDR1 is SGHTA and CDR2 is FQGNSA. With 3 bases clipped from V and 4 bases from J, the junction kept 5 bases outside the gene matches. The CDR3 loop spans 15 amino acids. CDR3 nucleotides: TGTGCCAGCAGCTTCCAGGGACAGGGCCCAGATACGCAGTATTTT. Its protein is CASSFQGQGPDTQYF.

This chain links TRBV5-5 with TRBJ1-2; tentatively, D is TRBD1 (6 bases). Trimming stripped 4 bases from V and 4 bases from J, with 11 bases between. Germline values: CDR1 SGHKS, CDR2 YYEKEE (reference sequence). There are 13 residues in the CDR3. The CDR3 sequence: CASSPGHPYGYTF. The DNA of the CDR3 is TGTGCCAGCAGCCCGGGACACCCCTATGGCTACACCTTC.

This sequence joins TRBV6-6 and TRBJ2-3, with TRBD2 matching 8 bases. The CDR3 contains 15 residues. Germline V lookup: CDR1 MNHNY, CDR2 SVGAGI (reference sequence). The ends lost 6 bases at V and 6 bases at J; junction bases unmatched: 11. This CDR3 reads CASRISGALTDTQYF. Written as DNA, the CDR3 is TGTGCCAGCAGGATTAGCGGGGCCTTGACGGATACGCAGTATTTT.

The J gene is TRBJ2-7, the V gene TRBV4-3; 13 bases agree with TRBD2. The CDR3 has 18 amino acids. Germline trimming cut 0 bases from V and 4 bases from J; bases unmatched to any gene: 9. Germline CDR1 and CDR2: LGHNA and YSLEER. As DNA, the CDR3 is TGCGCCAGCAGCCAAGATAGGACTAGCGGGGGACCCGTTTACGAGCAGTACTTC. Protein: CASSQDRTSGGPVYEQYF.

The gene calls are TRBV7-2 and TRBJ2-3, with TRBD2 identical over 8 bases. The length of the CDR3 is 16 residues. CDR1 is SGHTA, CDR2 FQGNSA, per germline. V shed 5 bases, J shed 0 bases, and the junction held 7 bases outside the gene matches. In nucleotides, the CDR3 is TGTGCCAGCAGCCAAGGACTAGCAACTAGCACAGATACGCAGTATTTT. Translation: CASSQGLATSTDTQYF.

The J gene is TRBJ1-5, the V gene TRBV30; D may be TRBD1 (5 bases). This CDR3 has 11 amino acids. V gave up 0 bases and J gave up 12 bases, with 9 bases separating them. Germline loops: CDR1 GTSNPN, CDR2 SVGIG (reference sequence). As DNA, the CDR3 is TGTGCCTGGAGTGTCGGGGGACTCCAGCATTTT. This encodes CAWSVGGLQHF.

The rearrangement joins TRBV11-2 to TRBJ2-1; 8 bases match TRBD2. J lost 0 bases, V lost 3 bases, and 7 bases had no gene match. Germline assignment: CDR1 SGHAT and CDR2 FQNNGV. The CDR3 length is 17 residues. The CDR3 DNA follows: TGTGCCAGCAGCTTCCGGAGCGGGGGCAACTCCTACAATGAGCAGTTCTTC. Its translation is CASSFRSGGNSYNEQFF. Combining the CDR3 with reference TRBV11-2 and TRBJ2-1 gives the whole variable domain EAGVAQSPRYKIIEKRQSVAFWCNPISGHATLYWYQQILGQGPKLLIQFQNNGVVDDSQLPKDRFSAERLKGVDSTLKIQPAKLEDSAVYLCASSFRSGGNSYNEQFFGPGTRLTVL.

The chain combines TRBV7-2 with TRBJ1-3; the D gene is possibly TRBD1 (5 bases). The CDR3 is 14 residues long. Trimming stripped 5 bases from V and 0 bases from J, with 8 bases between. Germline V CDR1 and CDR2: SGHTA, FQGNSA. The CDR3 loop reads CASSLQDSGNTIYF. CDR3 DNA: TGTGCCAGCAGCCTACAGGACTCTGGAAACACCATATATTTT.

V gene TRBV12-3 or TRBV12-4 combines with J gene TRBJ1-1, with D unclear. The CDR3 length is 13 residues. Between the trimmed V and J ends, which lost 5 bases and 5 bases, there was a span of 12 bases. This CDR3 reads CASSGFRFTEAFF. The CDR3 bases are TGTGCCAGCAGTGGCTTTCGGTTTACTGAAGCTTTCTTT.

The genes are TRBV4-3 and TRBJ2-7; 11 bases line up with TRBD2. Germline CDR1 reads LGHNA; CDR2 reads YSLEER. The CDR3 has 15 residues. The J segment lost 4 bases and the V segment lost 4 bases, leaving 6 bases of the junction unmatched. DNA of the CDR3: TGCGCCAGCAGCCCCCGACTAGCGGGGCTGTACGAGCAGTACTTC. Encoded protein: CASSPRLAGLYEQYF.

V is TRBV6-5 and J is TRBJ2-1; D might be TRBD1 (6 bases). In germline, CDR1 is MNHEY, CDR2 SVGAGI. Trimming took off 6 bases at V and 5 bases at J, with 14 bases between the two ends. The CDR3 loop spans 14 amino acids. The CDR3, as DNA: TGTGCCAGCAGCGACAGGAATAGAGACAATGAGCAGTTCTTC. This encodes CASSDRNRDNEQFF.

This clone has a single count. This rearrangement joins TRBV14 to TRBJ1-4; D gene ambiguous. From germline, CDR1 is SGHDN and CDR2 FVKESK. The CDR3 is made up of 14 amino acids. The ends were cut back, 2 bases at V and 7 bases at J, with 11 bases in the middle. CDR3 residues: CASSQRLGVEKLFF. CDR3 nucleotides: TGTGCCAGCAGCCAAAGGCTAGGAGTTGAAAAACTGTTTTTT. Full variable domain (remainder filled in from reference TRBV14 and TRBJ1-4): EAGVTQFPSHSVIEKGQTVTLRCDPISGHDNLYWYRRVMGKEIKFLLHFVKESKQDESGMPNNRFLAERTGGTYSTLKVQPAELEDSGVYFCASSQRLGVEKLFFGSGTQLSVL.

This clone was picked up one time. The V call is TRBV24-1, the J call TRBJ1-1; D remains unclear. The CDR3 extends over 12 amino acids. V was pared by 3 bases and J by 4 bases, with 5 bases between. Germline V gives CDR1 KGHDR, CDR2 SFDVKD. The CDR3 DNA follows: TGTGCCACCAGTGATGGGGTCACTGAAGCTTTCTTT. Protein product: CATSDGVTEAFF.

In DNA form, the CDR3 reads TGTGCCAGTACAATACGGGGGGGCGTCAATGAGCAGTTCTTC. This gives the protein CASTIRGGVNEQFF. This sequence joins TRBV19 and TRBJ2-1; 8 nucleotides match TRBD2. The CDR3 covers 14 residues. The V gene's germline CDR1 is LNHDA and CDR2 SQIVND (reference sequence). With 7 bases clipped from V and 6 bases from J, the junction kept 8 bases outside the gene matches.

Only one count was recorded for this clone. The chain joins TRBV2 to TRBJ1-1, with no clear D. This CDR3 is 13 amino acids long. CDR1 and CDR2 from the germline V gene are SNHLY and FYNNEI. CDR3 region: CAWELLMNTEAFF. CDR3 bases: TGTGCTTGGGAGCTACTTATGAACACTGAAGCTTTCTTT.

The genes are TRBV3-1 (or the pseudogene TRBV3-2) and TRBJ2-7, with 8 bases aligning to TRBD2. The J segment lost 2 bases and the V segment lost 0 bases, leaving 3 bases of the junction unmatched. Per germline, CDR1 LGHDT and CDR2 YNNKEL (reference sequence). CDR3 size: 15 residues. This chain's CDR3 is CASSQDPREAYEQYF. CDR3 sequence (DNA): TGTGCCAGCAGCCAAGATCCGCGGGAGGCCTACGAGCAGTACTTC.

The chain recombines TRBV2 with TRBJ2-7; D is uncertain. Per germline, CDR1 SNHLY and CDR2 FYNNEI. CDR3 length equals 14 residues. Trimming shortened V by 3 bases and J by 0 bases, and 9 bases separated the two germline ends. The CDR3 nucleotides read TGTGCCAGCAGTGACCAGGTTAACTCCTACGAGCAGTACTTC. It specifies CASSDQVNSYEQYF. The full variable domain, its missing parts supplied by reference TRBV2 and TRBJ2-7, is EPEVTQTPSHQVTQMGQEVILRCVPISNHLYFYWYRQILGQKVEFLVSFYNNEISEKSEIFDDQFSVERPDGSNFTLKIRSTKLEDSAMYFCASSDQVNSYEQYFGPGTRLTVT.

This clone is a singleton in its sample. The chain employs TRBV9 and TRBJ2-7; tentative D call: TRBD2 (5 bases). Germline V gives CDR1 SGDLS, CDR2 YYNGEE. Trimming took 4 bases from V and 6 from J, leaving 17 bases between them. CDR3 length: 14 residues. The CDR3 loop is CASSPGLIGVEQYF. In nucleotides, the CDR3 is TGTGCCAGCAGCCCCGGGCTAATCGGGGTCGAGCAGTACTTC.

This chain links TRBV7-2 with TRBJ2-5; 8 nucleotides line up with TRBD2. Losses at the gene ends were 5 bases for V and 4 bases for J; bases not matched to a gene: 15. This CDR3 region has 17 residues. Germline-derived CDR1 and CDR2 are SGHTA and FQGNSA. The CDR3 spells CASSSTLGAGVRETQYF. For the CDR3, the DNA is TGTGCCAGCAGCAGTACCCTAGGAGCGGGGGTTAGAGAGACCCAGTACTTC.

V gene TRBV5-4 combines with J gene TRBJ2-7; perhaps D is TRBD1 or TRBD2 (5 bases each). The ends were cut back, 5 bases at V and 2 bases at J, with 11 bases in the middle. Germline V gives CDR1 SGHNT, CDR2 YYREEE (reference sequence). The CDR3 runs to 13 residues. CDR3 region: CASSPGPPYEQYF. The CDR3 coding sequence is TGTGCCAGCAGTCCGGGGCCCCCCTACGAGCAGTACTTC.

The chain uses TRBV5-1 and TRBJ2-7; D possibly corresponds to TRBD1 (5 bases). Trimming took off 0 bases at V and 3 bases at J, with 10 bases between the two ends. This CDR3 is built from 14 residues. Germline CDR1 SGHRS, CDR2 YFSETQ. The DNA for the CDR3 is TGCGCCAGCAGCTTGGGGGCAGGGATCTACGAGCAGTACTTC. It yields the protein CASSLGAGIYEQYF.

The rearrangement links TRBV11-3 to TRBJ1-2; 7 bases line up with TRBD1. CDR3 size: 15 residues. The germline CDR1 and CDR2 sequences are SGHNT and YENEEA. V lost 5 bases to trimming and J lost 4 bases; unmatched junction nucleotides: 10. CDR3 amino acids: CASSAWTGFCYGYTF. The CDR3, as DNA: TGTGCCAGCAGCGCCTGGACAGGATTCTGCTATGGCTACACCTTC.

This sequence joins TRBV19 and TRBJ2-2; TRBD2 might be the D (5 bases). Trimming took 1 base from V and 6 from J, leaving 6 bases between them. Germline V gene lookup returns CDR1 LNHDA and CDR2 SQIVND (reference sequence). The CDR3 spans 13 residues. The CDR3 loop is CASSIGRAGELFF. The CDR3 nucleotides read TGTGCCAGTAGTATAGGGCGGGCCGGGGAGCTGTTTTTT.

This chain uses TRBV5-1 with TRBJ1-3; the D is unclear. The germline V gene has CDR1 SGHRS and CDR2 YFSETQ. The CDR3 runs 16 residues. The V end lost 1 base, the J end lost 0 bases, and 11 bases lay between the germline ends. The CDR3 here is CASSLLAGNSGNTIYF. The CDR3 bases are TGCGCCAGCAGCTTGCTGGCGGGAAACTCTGGAAACACCATATATTTT.

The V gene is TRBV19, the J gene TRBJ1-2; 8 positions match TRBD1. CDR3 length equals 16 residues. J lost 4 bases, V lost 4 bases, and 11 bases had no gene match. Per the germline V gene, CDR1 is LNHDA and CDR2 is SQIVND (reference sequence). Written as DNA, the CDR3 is TGTGCCAGTAGTACGCTTGACAGGGGCCGCTTCTATGGCTACACCTTC. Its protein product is CASSTLDRGRFYGYTF.

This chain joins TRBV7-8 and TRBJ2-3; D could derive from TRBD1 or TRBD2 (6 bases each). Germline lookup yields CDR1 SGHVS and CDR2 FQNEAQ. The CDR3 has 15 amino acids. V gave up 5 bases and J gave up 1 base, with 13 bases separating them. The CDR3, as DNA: TGTGCCAGCAGCGTCACTAGGGGGGGCACAGATACGCAGTATTTT. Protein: CASSVTRGGTDTQYF. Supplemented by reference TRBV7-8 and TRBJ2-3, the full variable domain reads GAGVSQSPRYKVAKRGQDVALRCDPISGHVSLFWYQQALGQGPEFLTYFQNEAQLDKSGLPSDRFFAERPEGSVSTLKIQRTQQEDSAVYLCASSVTRGGTDTQYFGPGTRLTVL.

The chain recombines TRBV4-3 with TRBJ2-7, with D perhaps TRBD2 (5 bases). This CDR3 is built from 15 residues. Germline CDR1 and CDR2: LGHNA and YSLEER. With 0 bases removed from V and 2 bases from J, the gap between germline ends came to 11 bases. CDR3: CASSQDWTGTYEQYF. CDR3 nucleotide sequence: TGCGCCAGCAGCCAAGATTGGACGGGAACCTACGAGCAGTACTTC.